The 15 T cell receptor beta chains below come from one sample, sequenced in a study of regulatory T cells in long-lasting Graves disease. The time point was: persistent/refractory GD, antithyroid drugs over 5 years with positive TRAb. Generation of the TCR library employed RNA extracted from PBMCs. In building TCR beta libraries, iRepertoire HTBI primers were used together with Arm-PCR of CDR3 regions. TCRdb analysed the multiplex PCR reads with MiXCR anew, one entry per CDR3 protein. The sample yields a few hundred thousand distinct CDR3 sequences, 20% to 25% seen once. The sample in question was peripheral blood mononuclear cells (PBMCs), obtained when the disease was refractory, from a patient treated with antithyroid drugs. The receptors derive from a female donor with Graves disease.

There are many counts of this clonotype. The J gene is TRBJ1-5, the V gene TRBV2; TRBD1 might be the D (6 bases). Per germline, CDR1 SNHLY and CDR2 FYNNEI. The CDR3 sequence is 15 residues long. V lost 8 bases and J 3 bases, leaving 17 bases between the germline ends. The CDR3 reads CASGGGGNFNQPQHF. CDR3 nucleotides: TGTGCCAGCGGGGGCGGGGGAAACTTCAATCAGCCCCAGCATTTT.

This clonotype was detected ten times or more. The gene calls are TRBV29-1 and TRBJ2-4; 10 nucleotides line up with TRBD1. CDR3 length: 15 residues. CDR1 and CDR2 from the germline V gene are SQVTM and ANQGSEA. V shed 6 bases, J shed 0 bases, and the junction held 5 bases outside the gene matches. The CDR3 region has the DNA TGCAGCGTGGGACAGGGGAGACTAGCCAAAAACATTCAGTACTTC. Translated, it gives CSVGQGRLAKNIQYF.

This clonotype was observed a handful of times. The rearrangement joins TRBV19 to TRBJ1-4, with 7 bases matching TRBD1. The CDR3 sequence is 15 residues long. V shed 5 bases, J shed 5 bases, and the junction held 8 bases outside the gene matches. Germline values: CDR1 LNHDA, CDR2 SQIVND (reference sequence). CDR3 residues: CASSSAGTANEKLFF. CDR3 nucleotide sequence: TGTGCCAGTAGTTCTGCCGGGACAGCAAATGAAAAACTGTTTTTT.

There are many counts of this clonotype. The chain links TRBV6-1 to TRBJ1-5; possible D gene TRBD1, 5 bases. This CDR3 spans 12 amino acids. In germline, CDR1 is MNHNS, CDR2 SASEGT. V lost 7 bases, J lost 4 bases, and 8 bases lay in between. CDR3 sequence: CASTEGNQPQHF. The CDR3 coding sequence is TGTGCCAGCACGGAGGGGAATCAGCCCCAGCATTTT.

The V gene is TRBV10-3, the J gene TRBJ2-5, with D perhaps being TRBD1 or TRBD2 (5 bases each). Trimming took off 6 bases at V and 2 bases at J, with 10 bases between the two ends. CDR1 is ENHRY and CDR2 is SYGVKD in the germline V gene. The CDR3 sequence is 13 residues long. CDR3 sequence reads: CAIRSGSQETQYF. The CDR3 DNA follows: TGTGCCATCAGATCAGGGAGTCAAGAGACCCAGTACTTC.

This clonotype has more than one count but fewer than ten. The gene calls are TRBV29-1 and TRBJ2-7; 10 bases align to TRBD2. This CDR3 region has 15 residues. The J segment lost 1 base and the V segment lost 2 bases, leaving 5 bases of the junction unmatched. Germline assignment: CDR1 SQVTM and CDR2 ANQGSEA. The chain's CDR3 is CSVETTSGNSYEQYF. As DNA, the CDR3 is TGCAGCGTTGAAACTACTAGCGGGAATTCCTACGAGCAGTACTTC.

The chain recombines TRBV13 with TRBJ2-2; 12 bases are a match to TRBD1. The CDR3 extends over 17 amino acids. The ends lost 7 bases at V and 7 bases at J; junction bases unmatched: 13. Germline loops: CDR1 PRHDT, CDR2 FYEKMQ (reference sequence). The chain's CDR3 is CASTIGAGTGGNGELFF. The CDR3 DNA sequence: TGTGCCAGCACCATAGGCGCCGGGACAGGGGGCAACGGGGAGCTGTTTTTT.

In this sample, this clonotype turned up many times. The gene calls are TRBV20-1 and TRBJ2-5, with 15 bases lining up with TRBD2. Trimming took 1 base from V and 5 from J; bases not matched to a gene: 2. This CDR3 has 15 amino acids. CDR1 DFQATT and CDR2 SNEGSKA come from the germline V gene (reference sequence). In DNA form, the CDR3 reads TGCAGTGCTAGAGGCGGACTAGCGGGAGGGGAGACCCAGTACTTC. Its protein is CSARGGLAGGETQYF.

In its sample, this clonotype was seen many times. CDR3 sequence (DNA): TGCAGTGCTACCGATCAGGGAGTGGGTACTGAAGCTTTCTTT. Encoded protein: CSATDQGVGTEAFF. The V gene is TRBV20-1, the J gene TRBJ1-1; the D gene is possibly TRBD1 (5 bases). The V end lost 4 bases, the J end lost 5 bases, and 17 bases lay between the germline ends. CDR1 is DFQATT, CDR2 SNEGSKA, per germline (reference sequence). CDR3 length: 14 amino acids.

The DNA for the CDR3 is TGCAGTGCGCGGACAGGGTCTGGCTACACCTTC. It is translated as CSARTGSGYTF. The chain links TRBV20-1 to TRBJ1-2, with 8 bases matching TRBD1. CDR3 size: 11 residues. Germline V gives CDR1 DFQATT, CDR2 SNEGSKA (reference sequence). J gave up 7 bases and V 6 bases, and 4 bases lay outside the gene matches.

This clonotype was detected only a few times. CDR3 region: CASSPLDKGNHSPLHF. Here the CDR3 DNA reads TGTGCCAGCAGTCCCCTCGACAAGGGGAATCATTCACCCCTCCACTTT. The V and J genes are TRBV27 and TRBJ1-6; tentatively, D is TRBD1 (5 bases). V was shortened by 5 bases and J by 8 bases, with 19 bases between the two germline ends. The CDR3 length is 16 residues. From germline, CDR1 is MNHEY and CDR2 SMNVEV (reference sequence).

V usage is TRBV5-4 and J usage is TRBJ2-7; 9 bases line up with TRBD1. Losses at the gene ends were 2 bases for V and 6 bases for J; bases not matched to a gene: 9. This CDR3 has 15 amino acids. Germline V gene data show CDR1 as SGHNT and CDR2 as YYREEE (reference sequence). CDR3 amino acids: CASSLQGAGLGEQYF. The CDR3 DNA reads as TGTGCCAGCAGCTTACAGGGGGCGGGCCTGGGCGAGCAGTACTTC.

This clonotype was counted many times. This chain joins TRBV29-1 and TRBJ2-5, with D perhaps matching TRBD2 (6 bases). The CDR3 consists of 13 residues. V shed 4 bases and J shed 4 bases, with 13 bases lying between them. Germline values: CDR1 SQVTM, CDR2 ANQGSEA. CDR3 nucleotides: TGCAGCGTTGTCCCCGGGAGTGGAGAGACCCAGTACTTC. Protein: CSVVPGSGETQYF.

The rearrangement links TRBV20-1 to TRBJ1-5; maybe TRBD1 (6 bases). V lost 5 bases and J lost 1, with 18 bases in between. This CDR3 is built from 16 residues. Germline CDR1 and CDR2: DFQATT and SNEGSKA (reference sequence). Here the CDR3 reads CSARFGGTLSNQPQHF. The CDR3 DNA follows: TGCAGTGCTCGTTTTGGAGGGACATTAAGCAATCAGCCCCAGCATTTT.

This clonotype was counted ten times or more. This chain links TRBV7-2 with TRBJ1-1; D might be TRBD1 (5 bases). The CDR3 consists of 16 residues. Germline lookup yields CDR1 SGHTA and CDR2 FQGNSA. V lost 1 base and J lost 3, with 15 bases in between. This CDR3 reads CASSLVPDTFDTEAFF. The CDR3 coding sequence is TGTGCCAGCAGCTTAGTCCCGGACACTTTTGACACTGAAGCTTTCTTT.